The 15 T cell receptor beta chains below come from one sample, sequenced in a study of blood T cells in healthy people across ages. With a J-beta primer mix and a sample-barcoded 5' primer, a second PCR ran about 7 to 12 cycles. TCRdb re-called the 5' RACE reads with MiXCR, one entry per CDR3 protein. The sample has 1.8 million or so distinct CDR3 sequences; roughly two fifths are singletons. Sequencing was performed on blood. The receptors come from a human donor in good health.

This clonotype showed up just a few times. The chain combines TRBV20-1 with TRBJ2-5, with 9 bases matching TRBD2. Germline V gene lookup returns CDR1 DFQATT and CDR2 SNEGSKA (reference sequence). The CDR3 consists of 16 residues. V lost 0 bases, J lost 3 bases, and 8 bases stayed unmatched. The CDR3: CSARDLGGGAEETQYF. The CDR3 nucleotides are TGCAGTGCTAGAGATTTGGGCGGGGGGGCGGAAGAGACCCAGTACTTC.

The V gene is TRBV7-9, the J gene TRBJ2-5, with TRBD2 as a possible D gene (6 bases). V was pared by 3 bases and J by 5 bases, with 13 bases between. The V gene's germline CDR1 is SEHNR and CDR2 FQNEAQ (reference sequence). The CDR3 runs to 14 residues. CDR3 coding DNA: TGTGCCAGCAGCTTTGAGGGGACTTTTGAGACCCAGTACTTC. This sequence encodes CASSFEGTFETQYF.

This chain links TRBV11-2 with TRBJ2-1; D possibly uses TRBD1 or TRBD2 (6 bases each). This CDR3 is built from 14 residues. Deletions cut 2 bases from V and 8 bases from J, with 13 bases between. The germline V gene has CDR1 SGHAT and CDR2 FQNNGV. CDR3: CASSLRGLGDEQFF. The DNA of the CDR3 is TGTGCCAGCAGCTTACGGGGGCTGGGGGATGAGCAGTTCTTC.

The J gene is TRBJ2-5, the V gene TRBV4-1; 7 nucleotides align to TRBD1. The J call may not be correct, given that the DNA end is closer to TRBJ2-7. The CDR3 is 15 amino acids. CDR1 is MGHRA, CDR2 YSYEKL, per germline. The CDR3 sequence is CASTHRDSPAYEQYF. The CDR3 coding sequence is TGCGCCAGCACCCATCGGGACAGCCCTGCCTACGAGCAGTACTTC.

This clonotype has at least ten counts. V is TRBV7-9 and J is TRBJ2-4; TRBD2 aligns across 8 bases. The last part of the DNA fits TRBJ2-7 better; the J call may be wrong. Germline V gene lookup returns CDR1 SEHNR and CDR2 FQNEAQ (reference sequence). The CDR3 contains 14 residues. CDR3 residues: CASSPPGLAYEQYF. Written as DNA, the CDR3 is TGTGCCAGCAGCCCTCCTGGACTAGCTTACGAGCAGTACTTC.

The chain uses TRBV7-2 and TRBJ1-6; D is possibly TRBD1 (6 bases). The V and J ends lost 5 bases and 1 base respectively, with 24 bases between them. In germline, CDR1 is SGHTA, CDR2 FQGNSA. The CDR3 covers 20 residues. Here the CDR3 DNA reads TGTGCCAGCAGCCATCAATCAACCAGGGGCTCTGGTTCCTATAATTCACCCCTCCACTTT. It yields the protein CASSHQSTRGSGSYNSPLHF. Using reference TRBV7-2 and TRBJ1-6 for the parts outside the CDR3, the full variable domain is GAGVSQSPSNKVTEKGKDVELRCDPISGHTALYWYRQSLGQGLEFLIYFQGNSAPDKSGLPSDRFSAERTGGSVSTLTIQRTQQEDSAVYLCASSHQSTRGSGSYNSPLHFGNGTRLTVT.

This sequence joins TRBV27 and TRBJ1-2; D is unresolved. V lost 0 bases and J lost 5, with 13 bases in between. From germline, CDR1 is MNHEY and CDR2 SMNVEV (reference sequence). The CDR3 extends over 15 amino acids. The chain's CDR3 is CASSLSAGPRYGYTF. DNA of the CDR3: TGTGCCAGCAGTTTATCCGCGGGCCCGAGGTATGGCTACACCTTC.

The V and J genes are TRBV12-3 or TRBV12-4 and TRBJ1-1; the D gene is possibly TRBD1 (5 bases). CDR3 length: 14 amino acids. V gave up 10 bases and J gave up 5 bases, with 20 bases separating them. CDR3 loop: CATTRSGTNTEAFF. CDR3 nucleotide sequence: TGTGCCACCACCAGATCCGGGACTAATACTGAAGCTTTCTTT.

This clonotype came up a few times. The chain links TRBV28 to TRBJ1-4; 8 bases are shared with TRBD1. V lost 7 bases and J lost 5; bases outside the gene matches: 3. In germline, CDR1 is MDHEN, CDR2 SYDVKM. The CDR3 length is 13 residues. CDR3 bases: TGTGCCAGCAACCGGGACAGGAATGAAAAACTGTTTTTT. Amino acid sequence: CASNRDRNEKLFF.

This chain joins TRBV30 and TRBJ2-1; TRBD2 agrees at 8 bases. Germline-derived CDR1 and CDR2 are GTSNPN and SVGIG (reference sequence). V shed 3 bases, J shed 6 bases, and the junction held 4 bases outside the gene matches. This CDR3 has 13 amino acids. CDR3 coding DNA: TGTGCCTGGAGCGGGGGGGCCTTCAATGAGCAGTTCTTC. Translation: CAWSGGAFNEQFF.

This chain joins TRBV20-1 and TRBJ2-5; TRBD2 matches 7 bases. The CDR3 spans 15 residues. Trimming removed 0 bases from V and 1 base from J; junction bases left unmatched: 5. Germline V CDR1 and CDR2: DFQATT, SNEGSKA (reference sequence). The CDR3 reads CSARDWGGSQETQYF. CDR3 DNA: TGCAGTGCTAGAGACTGGGGGGGTTCCCAAGAGACCCAGTACTTC.

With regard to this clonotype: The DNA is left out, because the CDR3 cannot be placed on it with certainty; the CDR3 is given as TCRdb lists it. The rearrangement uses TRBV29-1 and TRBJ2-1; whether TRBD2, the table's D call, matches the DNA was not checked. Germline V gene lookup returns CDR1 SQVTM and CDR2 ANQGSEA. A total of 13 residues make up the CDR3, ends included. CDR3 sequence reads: CSVGGGSYNEQVF.

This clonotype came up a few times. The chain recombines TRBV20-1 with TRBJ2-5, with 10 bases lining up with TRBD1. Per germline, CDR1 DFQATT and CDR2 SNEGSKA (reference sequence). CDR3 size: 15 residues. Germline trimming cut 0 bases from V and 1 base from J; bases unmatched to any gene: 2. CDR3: CSARDRQGAQETQYF. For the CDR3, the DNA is TGCAGTGCTAGAGACAGACAGGGGGCCCAAGAGACCCAGTACTTC.

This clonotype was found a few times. CDR3 region: CASSSHGTGNYEQYF. Written as DNA, the CDR3 is TGTGCCAGCAGTTCTCATGGGACAGGGAACTACGAGCAGTACTTC. This sequence joins TRBV28 and TRBJ2-4, with TRBD1 matching over 9 bases. Near its end, the DNA agrees better with TRBJ2-7, so the J call may be wrong. The CDR3 runs 15 residues. CDR1 MDHEN and CDR2 SYDVKM come from the germline V gene.

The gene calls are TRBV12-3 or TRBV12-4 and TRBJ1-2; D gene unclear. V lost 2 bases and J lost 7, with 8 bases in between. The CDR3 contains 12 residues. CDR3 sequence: CASSLLPVGYTF. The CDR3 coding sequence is TGTGCCAGCAGTTTACTGCCCGTTGGCTACACCTTC.